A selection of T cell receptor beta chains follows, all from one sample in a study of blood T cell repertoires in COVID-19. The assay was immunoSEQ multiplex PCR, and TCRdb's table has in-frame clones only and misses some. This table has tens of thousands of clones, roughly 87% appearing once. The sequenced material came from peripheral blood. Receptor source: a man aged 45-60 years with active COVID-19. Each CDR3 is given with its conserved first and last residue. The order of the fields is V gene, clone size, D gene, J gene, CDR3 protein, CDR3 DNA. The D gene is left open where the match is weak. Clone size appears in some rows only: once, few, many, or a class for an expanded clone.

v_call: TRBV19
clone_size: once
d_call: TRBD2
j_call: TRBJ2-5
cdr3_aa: CASSIAFGLAGQETQYF
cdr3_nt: TGTGCCAGTAGTATAGCCTTTGGACTAGCGGGACAAGAGACCCAGTACTTC

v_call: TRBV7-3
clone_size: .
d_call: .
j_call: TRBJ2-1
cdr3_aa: CASSLPNSYNEQFF
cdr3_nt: TGTGCCAGCAGCTTACCAAACTCCTACAATGAGCAGTTCTTC

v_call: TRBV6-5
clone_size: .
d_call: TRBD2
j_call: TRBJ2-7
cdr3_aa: CASSRGREFPYEQYF
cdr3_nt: TGTGCCAGCAGTCGCGGGAGGGAATTTCCCTACGAGCAGTACTTC

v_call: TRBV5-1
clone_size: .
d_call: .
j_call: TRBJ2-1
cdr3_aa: CASSSRGESRNEQFF
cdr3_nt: TGCGCCAGCAGCTCACGAGGAGAGTCTCGAAATGAGCAGTTCTTC

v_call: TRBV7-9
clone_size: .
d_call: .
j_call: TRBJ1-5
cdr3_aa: CASSNTGLHQPQHF
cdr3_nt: TGTGCCAGCAGCAATACAGGGTTGCATCAGCCCCAGCATTTT

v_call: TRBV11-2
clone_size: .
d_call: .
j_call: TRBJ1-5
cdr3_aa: CASSRLGGYSNQPQHF
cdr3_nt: TGTGCCAGCAGCAGGTTGGGGGGTTATAGCAATCAGCCCCAGCATTTT

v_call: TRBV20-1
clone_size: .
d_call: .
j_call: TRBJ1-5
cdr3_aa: CSASPGWAQPQHF
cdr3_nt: TGCAGTGCTAGTCCAGGTTGGGCTCAGCCCCAGCATTTT

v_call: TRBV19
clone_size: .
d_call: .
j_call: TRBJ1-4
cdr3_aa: CASSIATGWGTTEKLFF
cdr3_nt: TGTGCCAGTAGTATAGCAACGGGATGGGGAACCACGGAAAAACTGTTTTTT

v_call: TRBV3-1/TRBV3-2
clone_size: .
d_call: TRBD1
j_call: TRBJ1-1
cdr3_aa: CASSRTGKTEAFF
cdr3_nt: TGTGCCAGCAGCCGGACAGGGAAGACTGAAGCTTTCTTT

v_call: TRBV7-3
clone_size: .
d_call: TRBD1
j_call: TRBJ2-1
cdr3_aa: CASSLRQGTLNEQFF
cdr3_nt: TGTGCCAGCAGCTTAAGACAGGGAACACTCAATGAGCAGTTCTTC

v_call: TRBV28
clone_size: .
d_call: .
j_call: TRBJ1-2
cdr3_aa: CASSLEQLYGYTF
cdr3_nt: TGTGCCAGCAGTCTGGAACAGCTCTATGGCTACACCTTC

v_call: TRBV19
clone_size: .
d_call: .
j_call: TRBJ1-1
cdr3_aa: CASSITPRETEAFF
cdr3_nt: TGTGCCAGTAGTATCACACCAAGGGAGACTGAAGCTTTCTTT

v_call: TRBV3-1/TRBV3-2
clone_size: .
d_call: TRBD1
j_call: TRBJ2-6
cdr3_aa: CASSQWRTGGAPGGANVLTF
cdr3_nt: TGTGCCAGCAGCCAATGGAGGACAGGGGGCGCCCCGGGGGGGGCCAACGTCCTGACTTTC

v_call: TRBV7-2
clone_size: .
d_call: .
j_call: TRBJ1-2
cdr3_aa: CASSFNNYGYTF
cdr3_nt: TGTGCCAGCAGCTTTAATAACTATGGCTACACCTTC

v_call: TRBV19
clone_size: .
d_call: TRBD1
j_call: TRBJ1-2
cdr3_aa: CASSPGGTVANYGYTF
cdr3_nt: TGTGCCAGTAGTCCCGGTGGGACAGTAGCTAACTATGGCTACACCTTC

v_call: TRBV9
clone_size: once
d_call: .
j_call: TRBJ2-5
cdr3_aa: CASSEDSRPEETQYF
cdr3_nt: TGTGCCAGCAGCGAGGACAGCCGCCCCGAAGAGACCCAGTACTTC

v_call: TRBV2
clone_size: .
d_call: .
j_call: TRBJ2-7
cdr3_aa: CASNPRTATSYEQYF
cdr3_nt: TGTGCCAGCAATCCCCGGACAGCTACTTCCTACGAGCAGTACTTC

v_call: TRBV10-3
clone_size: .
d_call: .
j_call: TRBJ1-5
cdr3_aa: CAIKDDYSNQPQHF
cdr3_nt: TGTGCCATCAAAGACGACTATAGCAATCAGCCCCAGCATTTT

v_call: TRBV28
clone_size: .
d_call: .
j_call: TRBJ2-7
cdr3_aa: CASSLRSNFRDIFYEQYF
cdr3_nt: TGTGCCAGCAGTTTAAGGTCGAACTTCCGGGACATCTTCTACGAGCAGTACTTC

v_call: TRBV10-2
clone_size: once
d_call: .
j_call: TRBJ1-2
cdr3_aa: CASSFTAANYGYTF
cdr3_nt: TGCGCCAGCAGCTTCACAGCGGCCAACTATGGCTACACCTTC

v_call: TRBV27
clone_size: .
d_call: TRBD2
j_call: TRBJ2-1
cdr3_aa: CASSLTSGGYNEQFF
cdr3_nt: TGTGCCAGCAGTTTAACTAGCGGGGGCTACAATGAGCAGTTCTTC

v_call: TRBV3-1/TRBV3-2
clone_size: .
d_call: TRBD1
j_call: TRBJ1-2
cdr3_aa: CASSQRDRVSHGYTF
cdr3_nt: TGTGCCAGCAGCCAAAGGGACAGGGTGTCCCATGGCTACACCTTC

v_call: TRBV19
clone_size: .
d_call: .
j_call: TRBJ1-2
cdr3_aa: CASNQRTYGYTF
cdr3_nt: TGTGCCAGTAATCAGCGTACCTATGGCTACACCTTC

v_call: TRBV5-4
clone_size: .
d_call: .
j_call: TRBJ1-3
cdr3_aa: CASENRDTGVNTIYF
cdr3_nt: TGTGCCTCTGAAAATCGGGACACCGGGGTAAACACCATATATTTT

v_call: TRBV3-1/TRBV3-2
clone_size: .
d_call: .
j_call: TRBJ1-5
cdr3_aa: CASSQYVISGSNQPQHF
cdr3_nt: TGTGCCAGCAGCCAGTATGTAATTTCGGGGAGCAATCAGCCCCAGCATTTT

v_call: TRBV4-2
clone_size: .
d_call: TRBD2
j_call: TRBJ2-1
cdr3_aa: CASSQDLHGTSADYNEQFF
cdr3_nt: TGTGCCAGCAGCCAAGATCTCCATGGGACTAGCGCAGACTACAATGAGCAGTTCTTC

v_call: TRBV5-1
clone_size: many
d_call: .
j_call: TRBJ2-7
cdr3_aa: CASSPIQGAYEQYF
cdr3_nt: TGCGCCAGCAGCCCTATACAGGGTGCTTACGAGCAGTACTTC

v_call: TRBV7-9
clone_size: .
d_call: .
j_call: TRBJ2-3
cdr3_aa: CASSVHSTSTDTQYF
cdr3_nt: TGTGCCAGCAGCGTTCATAGTACGTCCACAGATACGCAGTATTTT

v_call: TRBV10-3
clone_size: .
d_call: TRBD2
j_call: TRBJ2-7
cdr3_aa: CAASGGSSYEQYF
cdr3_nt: TGTGCCGCTAGCGGGGGAAGCTCCTACGAGCAGTACTTC

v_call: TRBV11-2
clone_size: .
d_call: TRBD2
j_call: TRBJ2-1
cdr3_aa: CASSLLAGGRREQFF
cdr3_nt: TGTGCCAGCAGCTTACTAGCGGGGGGGCGCCGCGAGCAGTTCTTC

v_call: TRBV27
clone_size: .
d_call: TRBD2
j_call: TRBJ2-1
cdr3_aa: CASSLGTSGGAEYNEQFF
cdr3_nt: TGTGCCAGCAGTCTAGGGACTAGCGGGGGGGCGGAGTACAATGAGCAGTTCTTC

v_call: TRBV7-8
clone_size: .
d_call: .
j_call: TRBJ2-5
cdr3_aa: CASSLPISGPQETQYF
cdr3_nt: TGTGCCAGCAGCCTCCCGATTAGCGGCCCCCAAGAGACCCAGTACTTC

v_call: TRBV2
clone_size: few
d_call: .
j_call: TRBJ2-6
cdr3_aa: CASSEGGRTAAGANVLTF
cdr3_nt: TGTGCCAGCAGTGAGGGGGGGAGGACAGCGGCTGGGGCCAACGTCCTGACTTTC

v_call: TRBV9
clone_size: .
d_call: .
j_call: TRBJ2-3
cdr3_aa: CASSVGTVGSSTDTQYF
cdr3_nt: TGTGCCAGCAGCGTAGGGACAGTTGGATCTAGCACAGATACGCAGTATTTT

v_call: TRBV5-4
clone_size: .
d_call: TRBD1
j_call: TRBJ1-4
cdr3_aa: CASSTGQGASGEKLFF
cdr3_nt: TGTGCCAGCAGCACGGGACAGGGGGCCAGTGGGGAAAAACTGTTTTTT

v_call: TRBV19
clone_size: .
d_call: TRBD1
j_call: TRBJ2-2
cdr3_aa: CASSVPLGQDTGELFF
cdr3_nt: TGTGCCAGTAGTGTCCCCCTCGGACAGGACACCGGGGAGCTGTTTTTT

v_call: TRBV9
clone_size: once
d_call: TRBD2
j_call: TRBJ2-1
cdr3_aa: CASSDHSAGIYNEQFF
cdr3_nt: TGTGCCAGCAGCGACCACTCAGCGGGGATTTACAATGAGCAGTTCTTC

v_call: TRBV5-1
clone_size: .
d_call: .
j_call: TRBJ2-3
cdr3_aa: CASRRGISTDTQYF
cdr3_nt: TGCGCCAGCAGACGAGGGATTAGCACAGATACGCAGTATTTT

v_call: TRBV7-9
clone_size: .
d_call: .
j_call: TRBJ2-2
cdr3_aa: CASSLGASPAGELFF
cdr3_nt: TGTGCCAGCAGCTTAGGGGCCAGCCCAGCCGGGGAGCTGTTTTTT

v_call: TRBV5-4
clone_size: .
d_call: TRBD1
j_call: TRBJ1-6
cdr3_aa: CASSSGGDGYNSPLHF
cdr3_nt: TGTGCCAGCAGCTCAGGGGGCGATGGCTATAATTCACCCCTCCACTTT

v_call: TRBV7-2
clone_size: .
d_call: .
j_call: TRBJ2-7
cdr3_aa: CASSLEPGSYEQYF
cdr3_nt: TGTGCCAGCAGCTTAGAACCGGGAAGCTACGAGCAGTACTTC

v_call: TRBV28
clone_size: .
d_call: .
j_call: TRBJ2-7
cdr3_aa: CASSPPVPGEQYF
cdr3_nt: TGTGCCAGCAGTCCCCCGGTACCCGGGGAGCAGTACTTC

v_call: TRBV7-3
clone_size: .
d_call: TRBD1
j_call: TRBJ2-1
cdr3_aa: CASSEGQGHNEQFF
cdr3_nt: TGTGCCAGCAGCGAAGGACAGGGCCACAATGAGCAGTTCTTC

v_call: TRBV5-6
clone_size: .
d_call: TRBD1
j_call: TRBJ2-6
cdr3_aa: CASSMTGIYSGANVLTF
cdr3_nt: TGTGCCAGCAGCATGACAGGGATCTACTCTGGGGCCAACGTCCTGACTTTC

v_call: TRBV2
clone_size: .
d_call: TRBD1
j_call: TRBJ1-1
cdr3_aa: CATITTGTEAFF
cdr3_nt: TGTGCCACCATTACGACAGGGACTGAAGCTTTCTTT

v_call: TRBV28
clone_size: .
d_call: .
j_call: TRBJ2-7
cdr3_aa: CASSFRVGAYEQYF
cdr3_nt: TGTGCCAGCAGTTTCAGGGTAGGTGCCTACGAGCAGTACTTC

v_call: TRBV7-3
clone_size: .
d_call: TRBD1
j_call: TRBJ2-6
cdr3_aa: CASSGAGGPGANVLTF
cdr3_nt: TGTGCCAGCAGCGGGGCAGGGGGCCCTGGGGCCAACGTCCTGACTTTC

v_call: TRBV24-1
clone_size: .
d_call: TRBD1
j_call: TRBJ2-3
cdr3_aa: CATSPLTGTDPSTDTQYF
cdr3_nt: TGTGCCACCAGTCCCCTCACCGGGACAGACCCTAGCACAGATACGCAGTATTTT

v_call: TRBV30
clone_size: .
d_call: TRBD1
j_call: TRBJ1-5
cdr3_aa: CAWSVRGTVFNQPQHF
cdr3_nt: TGTGCCTGGAGTGTACGAGGGACAGTATTCAATCAGCCCCAGCATTTT

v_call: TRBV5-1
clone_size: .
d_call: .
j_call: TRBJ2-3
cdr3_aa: CATSVVPTDTQYF
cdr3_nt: TGCGCCACATCAGTGGTTCCCACAGATACGCAGTATTTT

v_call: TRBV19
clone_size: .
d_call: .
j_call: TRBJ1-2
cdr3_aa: CASSLDSQANYGYTF
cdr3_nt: TGTGCCAGTAGCTTGGACAGTCAAGCTAACTATGGCTACACCTTC

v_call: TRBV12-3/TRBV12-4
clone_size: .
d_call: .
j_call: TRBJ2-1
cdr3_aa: CASSLSLPPPLF
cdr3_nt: TGTGCCAGCAGTTTGTCCCTACCTCCCCCACTCTTC

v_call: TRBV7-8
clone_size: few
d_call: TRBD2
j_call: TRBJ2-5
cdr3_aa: CASSLVIATSGGAKTQYF
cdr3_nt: TGTGCCAGCAGCTTAGTCATCGCGACTAGCGGGGGGGCCAAGACCCAGTACTTC

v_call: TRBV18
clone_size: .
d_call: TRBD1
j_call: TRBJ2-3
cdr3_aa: CATKGTGGTDTQYF
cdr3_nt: TGTGCCACCAAAGGGACAGGGGGCACAGATACGCAGTATTTT

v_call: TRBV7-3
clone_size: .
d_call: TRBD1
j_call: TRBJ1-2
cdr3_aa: CASSPGGADGYTF
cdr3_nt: TGTGCCAGCAGCCCAGGGGGCGCGGATGGCTACACCTTC

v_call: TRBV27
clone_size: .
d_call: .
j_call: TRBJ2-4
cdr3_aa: CASSSPYNRDSAKNIQYF
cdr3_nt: TGTGCCAGCAGTTCCCCATATAACAGGGATTCGGCCAAAAACATTCAGTACTTC

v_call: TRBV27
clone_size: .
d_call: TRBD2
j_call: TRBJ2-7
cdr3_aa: CASRGTSGASYEQYF
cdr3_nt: TGTGCCAGCAGGGGGACTAGCGGGGCCTCCTACGAGCAGTACTTC